One and the same sample provided the 8 T cell receptor beta chains below, sequenced in a study of OX40 agonist ivuxolimab in advanced cancers. Libraries were prepared through the immunoSEQ multiplex PCR assay. As stored in TCRdb, this immuneACCESS dataset retains in-frame rearrangements with V and J assigned. A fraction of the clones does not appear; measured against another copy, unresolved V genes explain less than half of the discrepancy, and the remainder lacks a known reason. In this sample the table shows tens of thousands of clones, 75% to 90% of which occur a single time. The ten largest clones capture 9.5% to 12% of the sample. Sequences were derived from CD4+ or CD8+ T cells sorted from blood, sampled in a trial of the OX40 agonist ivuxolimab. The receptors shown here come from an adult with an advanced solid tumor such as melanoma, head and neck, liver or kidney cancer.

The chain links TRBV28 to TRBJ2-5; TRBD2 matches 7 bases. The DNA matches TRBJ2-7 better at its end, which makes the J call doubtful. This CDR3 spans 14 amino acids. Germline CDR1 and CDR2: MDHEN and SYDVKM. The CDR3 sequence: CASRSSGYDHEQYF. The CDR3 region has the DNA TGTGCCAGCAGGAGTAGCGGGTACGATCACGAGCAGTACTTC.

The V gene is TRBV7-8, the J gene TRBJ1-1; D call uncertain. V lost 5 bases and J 0 bases, leaving 4 bases between the germline ends. The germline CDR1 and CDR2 sequences are SGHVS and FQNEAQ. This CDR3 has 12 amino acids. The chain's CDR3 is CASSKLNTEAFF. DNA for the CDR3: TGTGCCAGCAGCAAATTGAACACTGAAGCTTTCTTT.

This chain links TRBV27 with TRBJ1-5; D remains ambiguous. Germline V lookup: CDR1 MNHEY, CDR2 SMNVEV (reference sequence). Between the trimmed V and J ends, which lost 2 bases and 7 bases, there was a span of 12 bases. This CDR3 has 14 residues. The CDR3 region is CASSLLGFRQPQHF. CDR3 DNA: TGTGCCAGCAGTTTACTGGGTTTTCGGCAGCCCCAGCATTTT.

This clone was detected only once. The rearrangement uses TRBV27 and TRBJ2-7, with 11 bases matching TRBD2. The germline V gene has CDR1 MNHEY and CDR2 SMNVEV (reference sequence). With V trimmed by 6 bases and J by 5 bases, 3 bases remained unmatched. The length of the CDR3 is 13 residues. The CDR3 DNA follows: TGTGCCAGCAGAATAGCGGGAGGGAACGAGCAGTACTTC. Translating it yields CASRIAGGNEQYF.

In DNA form, the CDR3 reads TGTGCCAGCAGCTCGGGACAGTCCTACGAGCAGTACTTC. Encoded protein: CASSSGQSYEQYF. This sequence joins TRBV7-9 and TRBJ2-7; 7 positions agree with TRBD1. Germline CDR1 and CDR2: SEHNR and FQNEAQ (reference sequence). This CDR3 is built from 13 residues. V lost 4 bases and J lost 1; bases outside the gene matches: 1.

This clone was seen more than once but under ten times. The chain employs TRBV30 and TRBJ1-5; no firm D call. Per germline, CDR1 GTSNPN and CDR2 SVGIG (reference sequence). The CDR3 is 13 residues long. V was shortened by 8 bases and J by 3 bases, with 14 bases between the two germline ends. The CDR3 loop reads CAPGRVANQPQHF. CDR3 sequence (DNA): TGTGCCCCAGGCCGCGTGGCCAATCAGCCCCAGCATTTT.

V gene TRBV29-1 combines with J gene TRBJ2-5; no reliable D call. Germline V lookup: CDR1 SQVTM, CDR2 ANQGSEA. The V and J ends lost 7 bases and 0 bases respectively, with 9 bases between them. The CDR3 runs to 12 residues. The CDR3 DNA reads as TGCAGCGCCCGGCCGAACCAAGAGACCCAGTACTTC. This gives the protein CSARPNQETQYF.

The rearrangement uses TRBV19 and TRBJ1-5; D is undetermined. Per germline, CDR1 LNHDA and CDR2 SQIVND (reference sequence). There are 12 residues in the CDR3. V was cut by 6 bases and J by 5 bases, with 8 bases left in between. The CDR3 reads CASRASDQPQHF. CDR3 nucleotide sequence: TGTGCCAGTAGGGCTTCCGATCAGCCCCAGCATTTT.